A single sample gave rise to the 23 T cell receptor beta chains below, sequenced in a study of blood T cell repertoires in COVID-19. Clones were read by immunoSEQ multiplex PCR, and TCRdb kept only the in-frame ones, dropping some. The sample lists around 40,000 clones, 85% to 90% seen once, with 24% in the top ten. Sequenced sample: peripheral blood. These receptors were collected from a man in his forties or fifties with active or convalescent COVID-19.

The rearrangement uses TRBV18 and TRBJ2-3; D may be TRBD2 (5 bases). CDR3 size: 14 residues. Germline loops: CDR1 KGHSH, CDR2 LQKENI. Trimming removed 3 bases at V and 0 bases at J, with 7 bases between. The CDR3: CASSPRTSTDTQYF. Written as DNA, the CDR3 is TGTGCCAGCTCACCCAGGACTAGCACAGATACGCAGTATTTT.

The CDR3 DNA sequence: TGTGCCAGCAGTGCGGGACTAGCGGGGCCCACAGATACGCAGTATTTT. Amino acid sequence: CASSAGLAGPTDTQYF. This sequence joins TRBV2 and TRBJ2-3, with 13 bases fitting TRBD2. V shed 4 bases, J shed 2 bases, and the junction held 3 bases outside the gene matches. The CDR3 has 16 residues. The germline V gene has CDR1 SNHLY and CDR2 FYNNEI. Looking up the rest from reference TRBV2 and TRBJ2-3 gives the full variable domain: EPEVTQTPSHQVTQMGQEVILRCVPISNHLYFYWYRQILGQKVEFLVSFYNNEISEKSEIFDDQFSVERPDGSNFTLKIRSTKLEDSAMYFCASSAGLAGPTDTQYFGPGTRLTVL.

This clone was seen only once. The CDR3 DNA reads TGTGCCAGCAGCCCAAGGACAGGGCTCCCTGCTGAAGCTTTCTTT. This encodes CASSPRTGLPAEAFF. The V call is TRBV9, the J call TRBJ1-1; 8 bases fit TRBD1. The CDR3 consists of 15 residues. V lost 4 bases, J lost 6 bases, and 11 bases stayed unmatched. Germline CDR1 reads SGDLS; CDR2 reads YYNGEE.

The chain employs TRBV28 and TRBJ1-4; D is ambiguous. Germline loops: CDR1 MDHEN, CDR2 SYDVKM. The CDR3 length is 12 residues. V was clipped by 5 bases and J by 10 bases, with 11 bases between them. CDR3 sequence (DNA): TGTGCCAGCAGTCCACCTCGCGGAAAACTGTTTTTT. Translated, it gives CASSPPRGKLFF.

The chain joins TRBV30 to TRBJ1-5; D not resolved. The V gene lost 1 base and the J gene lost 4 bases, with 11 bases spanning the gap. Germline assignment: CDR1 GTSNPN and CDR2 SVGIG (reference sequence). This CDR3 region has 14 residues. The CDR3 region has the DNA TGTGCCTGGAGTGGTGTGGGAGGGAATCAGCCCCAGCATTTT. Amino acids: CAWSGVGGNQPQHF. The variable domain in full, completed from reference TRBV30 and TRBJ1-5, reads SQTIHQWPATLVQPVGSPLSLECTVEGTSNPNLYWYRQAAGRGLQLLFYSVGIGQISSEVPQNLSASRPQDRQFILSSKKLLLSDSGFYLCAWSGVGGNQPQHFGDGTRLSIL.

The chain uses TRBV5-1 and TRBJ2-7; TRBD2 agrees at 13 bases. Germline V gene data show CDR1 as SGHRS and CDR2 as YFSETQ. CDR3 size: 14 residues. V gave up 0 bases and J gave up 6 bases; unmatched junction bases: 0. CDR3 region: CASSLGTSGSEQYF. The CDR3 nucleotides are TGCGCCAGCAGCTTGGGGACTAGCGGGAGCGAGCAGTACTTC.

As DNA, the CDR3 is TGCGCCAGCAGCTTGCCACAGGGACCCTACAATGAGCAGTTCTTC. Its protein is CASSLPQGPYNEQFF. The chain joins TRBV5-1 to TRBJ2-1; D possibly corresponds to TRBD1 (6 bases). V shed 1 base and J shed 2 bases, with 10 bases lying between them. The germline V gene has CDR1 SGHRS and CDR2 YFSETQ. The CDR3 contains 15 residues. Filled out from reference TRBV5-1 and TRBJ2-1, the complete variable domain reads KAGVTQTPRYLIKTRGQQVTLSCSPISGHRSVSWYQQTPGQGLQFLFEYFSETQRNKGNFPGRFSGRQFSNSRSEMNVSTLELGDSALYLCASSLPQGPYNEQFFGPGTRLTVL.

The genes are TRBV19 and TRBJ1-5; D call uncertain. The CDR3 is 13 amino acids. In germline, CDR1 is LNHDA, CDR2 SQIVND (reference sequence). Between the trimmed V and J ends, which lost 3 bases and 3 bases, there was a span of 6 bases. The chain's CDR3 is CASSITVNQPQHF. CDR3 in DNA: TGTGCCAGTAGTATTACAGTCAATCAGCCCCAGCATTTT.

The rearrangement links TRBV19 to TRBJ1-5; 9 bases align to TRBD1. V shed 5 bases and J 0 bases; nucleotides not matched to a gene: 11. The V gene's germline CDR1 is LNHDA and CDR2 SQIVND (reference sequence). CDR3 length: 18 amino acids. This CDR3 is CASSGGTGRGYSNQPQHF. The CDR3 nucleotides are TGTGCCAGTAGTGGCGGGACAGGGCGGGGGTATAGCAATCAGCCCCAGCATTTT.

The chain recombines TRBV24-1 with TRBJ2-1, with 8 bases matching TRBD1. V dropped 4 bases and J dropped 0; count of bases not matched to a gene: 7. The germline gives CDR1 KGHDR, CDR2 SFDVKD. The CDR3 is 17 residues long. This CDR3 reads CATSEPLDRGSYNEQFF. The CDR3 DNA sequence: TGTGCCACCAGTGAGCCCCTTGACAGGGGCTCCTACAATGAGCAGTTCTTC.

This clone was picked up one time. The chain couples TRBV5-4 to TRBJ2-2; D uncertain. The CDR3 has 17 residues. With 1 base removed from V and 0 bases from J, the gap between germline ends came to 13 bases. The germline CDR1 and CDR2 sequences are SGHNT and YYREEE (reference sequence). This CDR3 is CASSLNKFASNTGELFF. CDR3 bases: TGTGCCAGCAGCTTGAATAAGTTTGCGTCGAACACCGGGGAGCTGTTTTTT.

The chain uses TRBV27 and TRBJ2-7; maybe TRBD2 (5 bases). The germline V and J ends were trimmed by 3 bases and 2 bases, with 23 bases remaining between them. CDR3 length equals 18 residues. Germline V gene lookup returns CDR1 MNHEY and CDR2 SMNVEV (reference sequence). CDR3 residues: CASSLRVVSGSPAYEQYF. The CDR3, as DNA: TGTGCCAGCAGTTTGAGGGTTGTTTCTGGCAGTCCTGCCTACGAGCAGTACTTC.

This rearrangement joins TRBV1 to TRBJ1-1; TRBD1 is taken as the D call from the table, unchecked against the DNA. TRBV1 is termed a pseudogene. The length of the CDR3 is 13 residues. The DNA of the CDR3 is TGCACCAGCAGCAGACAGCCGAACACTGAAGCTTTCTTT. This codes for CTSSRQPNTEAFF.

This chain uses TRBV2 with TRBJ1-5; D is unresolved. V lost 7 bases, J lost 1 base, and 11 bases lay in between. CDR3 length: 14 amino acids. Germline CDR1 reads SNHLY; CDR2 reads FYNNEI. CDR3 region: CASTEMESNQPQHF. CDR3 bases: TGTGCCAGCACGGAAATGGAGAGCAATCAGCCCCAGCATTTT.

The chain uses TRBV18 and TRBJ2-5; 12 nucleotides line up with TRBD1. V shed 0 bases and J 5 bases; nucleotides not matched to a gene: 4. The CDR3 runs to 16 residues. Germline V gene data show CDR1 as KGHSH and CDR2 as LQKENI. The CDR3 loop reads CASSPPGTGGGETQYF. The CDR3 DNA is TGTGCCAGCTCACCACCCGGGACAGGGGGCGGTGAGACCCAGTACTTC.

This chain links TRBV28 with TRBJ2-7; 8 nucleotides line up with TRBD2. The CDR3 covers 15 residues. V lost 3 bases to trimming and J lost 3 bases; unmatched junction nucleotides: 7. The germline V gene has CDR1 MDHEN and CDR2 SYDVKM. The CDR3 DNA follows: TGTGCCAGCAGTTTGGGAGGACTAGCAGACTACGAGCAGTACTTC. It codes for CASSLGGLADYEQYF. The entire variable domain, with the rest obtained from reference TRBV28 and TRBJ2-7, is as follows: DVKVTQSSRYLVKRTGEKVFLECVQDMDHENMFWYRQDPGLGLRLIYFSYDVKMKEKGDIPEGYSVSREKKERFSLILESASTNQTSMYLCASSLGGLADYEQYFGPGTRLTVT.

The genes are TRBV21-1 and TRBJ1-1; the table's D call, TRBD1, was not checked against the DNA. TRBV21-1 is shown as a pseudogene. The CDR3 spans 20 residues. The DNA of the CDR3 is TGTGCCAGCAGCCCTTTAAAGGGGCGGGACAGGGGGGCCTTGAACACTGAAGCTTTCTTT. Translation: CASSPLKGRDRGALNTEAFF.

CDR3 amino acids: CASSFGLRQPQHF. The DNA of the CDR3 is TGTGCCAGCAGTTTCGGTCTGCGCCAGCCCCAGCATTTT. This chain joins TRBV12-3 or TRBV12-4 and TRBJ1-5, with D hard to call. Trimming stripped 3 bases from V and 7 bases from J, with 10 bases between. The CDR3 consists of 13 residues.

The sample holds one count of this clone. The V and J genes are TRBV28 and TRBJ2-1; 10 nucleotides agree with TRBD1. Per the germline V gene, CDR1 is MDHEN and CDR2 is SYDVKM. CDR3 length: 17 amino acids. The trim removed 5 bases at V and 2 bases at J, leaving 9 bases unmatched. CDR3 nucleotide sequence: TGTGCCAGCAGTCCCGTTGCCGGGACAGGGGCCTACAATGAGCAGTTCTTC. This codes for CASSPVAGTGAYNEQFF.

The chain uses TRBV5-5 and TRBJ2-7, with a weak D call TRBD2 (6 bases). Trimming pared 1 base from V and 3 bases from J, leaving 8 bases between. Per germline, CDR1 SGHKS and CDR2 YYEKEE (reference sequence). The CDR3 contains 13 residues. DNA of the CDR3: TGTGCCAGCAGCTTGACTAGCAACTACGAGCAGTACTTC. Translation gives CASSLTSNYEQYF.

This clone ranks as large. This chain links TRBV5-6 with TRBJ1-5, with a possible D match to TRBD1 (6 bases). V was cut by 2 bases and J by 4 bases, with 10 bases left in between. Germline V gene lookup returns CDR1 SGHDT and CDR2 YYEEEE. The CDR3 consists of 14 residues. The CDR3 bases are TGTGCCAGCAGCTTTCAGGGGAATAATCAGCCCCAGCATTTT. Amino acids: CASSFQGNNQPQHF.

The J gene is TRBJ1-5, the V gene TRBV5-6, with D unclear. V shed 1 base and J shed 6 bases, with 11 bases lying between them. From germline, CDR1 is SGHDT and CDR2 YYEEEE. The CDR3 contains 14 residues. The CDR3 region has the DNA TGTGCCAGCAGCTTGACGCAGGAGGGTCAGCCCCAGCATTTT. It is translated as CASSLTQEGQPQHF.

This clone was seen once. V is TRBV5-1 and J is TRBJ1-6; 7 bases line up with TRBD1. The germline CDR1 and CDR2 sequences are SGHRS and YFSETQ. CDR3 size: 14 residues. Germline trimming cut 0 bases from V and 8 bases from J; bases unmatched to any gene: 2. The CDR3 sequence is CASSLGQGDSPLHF. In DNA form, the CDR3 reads TGCGCCAGCAGCTTGGGACAGGGAGATTCACCCCTCCACTTT.